What follows describes a single TCR beta chain. The antigen remains undetermined. The memory T cells were sequenced right after ex vivo isolation, without culture. TCRdb keeps only in-frame clones here, not all; method: immunoSEQ multiplex PCR. Of roughly 23,000 clones in the sample, 87% were seen once. The data stem from a study of CD4 T cell repertoires in COVID-19. Study overall: Relabeled CFSE-low cells, IL-2-expanded for more than 9 days, met spikes from other coronaviruses.

This CDR3 comprises 15 residues. Germline loops: CDR1 LNHDA, CDR2 SQIVND (reference sequence). V was cut by 3 bases and J by 5 bases, with 16 bases left in between. Study observations and caveats: Several top expanded SARS-CoV-2-reactive clonotypes were shared by two or three memory subsets. In SARS-CoV and/or HKU1 spike cultures, between roughly 7 and 25% of SARS-CoV-2 clonotypes reappeared.

The sample was central memory CD4+ T cells from blood, taken before the COVID-19 pandemic. The chain joins TRBV19 to TRBJ2-5, with a weak D call TRBD1 (6 bases). This clonotype was sampled from a human donor who had COVID-19. The DNA of the CDR3 is TGTGCCAGTAGTATTCAAGGGGGAGTACGGGAGACCCAGTACTTC. Its translation is CASSIQGGVRETQYF.